The 22 T cell receptor beta chains below come from one sample, sequenced in a study of cytomegalovirus exposure and HLA in healthy donors. The PCR made use of 60 Vbeta and 13 Jbeta primers. Here immunoSEQ multiplex PCR was the method, and the copy in TCRdb shows in-frame clones only, minus some. In the table there are about 150,000 clones, roughly four fifths of which are singletons. What was sequenced was PBMCs. The receptors here all came from a man between 18 and 35 years old in good health and CMV-seronegative.

V is TRBV4-3 and J is TRBJ2-3, with 8 bases aligning to TRBD1. The ends lost 5 bases at V and 3 bases at J; junction bases unmatched: 4. This CDR3 contains 14 residues. Germline assignment: CDR1 LGHNA and CDR2 YSLEER. The CDR3 nucleotides read TGCGCCAGCAGCTCAGGACAGGGAACAGATACGCAGTATTTT. This translates into CASSSGQGTDTQYF.

This clone was found a few times. This chain connects TRBV7-9 to TRBJ1-5; maybe TRBD1 (6 bases). This CDR3 is built from 12 residues. Germline V gives CDR1 SEHNR, CDR2 FQNEAQ (reference sequence). V dropped 8 bases and J dropped 5 bases, with 10 bases sitting between them. CDR3 loop: CASCAGDQPQHF. The CDR3 DNA follows: TGTGCCAGCTGCGCAGGGGATCAGCCCCAGCATTTT. The full variable domain, completed using reference TRBV7-9 and TRBJ1-5, is DTGVSQNPRHKITKRGQNVTFRCDPISEHNRLYWYRQTLGQGPEFLTYFQNEAQLEKSRLLSDRFSAERPKGSFSTLEIQRTEQGDSAMYLCASCAGDQPQHFGDGTRLSIL.

The CDR3 DNA is TGTGCCAGCAGCCTGTCGGCGGCCGAGCAGTACTTC. As protein: CASSLSAAEQYF. The chain combines TRBV7-9 with TRBJ2-7, with unresolved D. CDR3 length: 12 residues. Trimming took off 5 bases at V and 6 bases at J, with 11 bases between the two ends. Germline assignment: CDR1 SEHNR and CDR2 FQNEAQ (reference sequence). The entire variable domain, with the rest obtained from reference TRBV7-9 and TRBJ2-7, is as follows: DTGVSQNPRHKITKRGQNVTFRCDPISEHNRLYWYRQTLGQGPEFLTYFQNEAQLEKSRLLSDRFSAERPKGSFSTLEIQRTEQGDSAMYLCASSLSAAEQYFGPGTRLTVT.

The J gene is TRBJ1-1, the V gene TRBV19; D uncertain. The CDR3 runs 14 residues. Germline V lookup: CDR1 LNHDA, CDR2 SQIVND (reference sequence). Trimming cost V 7 bases and J 0 bases, with 12 bases left between them. CDR3 protein: CASTQRGLNTEAFF. CDR3 DNA sequence: TGTGCCAGTACCCAACGAGGGTTGAACACTGAAGCTTTCTTT.

The rearrangement joins TRBV27 to TRBJ2-7, with a tentative D call TRBD1 (6 bases). CDR1 and CDR2 (germline): MNHEY, SMNVEV (reference sequence). V was cut by 5 bases and J by 0 bases, with 8 bases left in between. This CDR3 region has 13 residues. CDR3 loop: CASSQQGSYEQYF. As DNA, the CDR3 is TGTGCCAGCAGTCAACAGGGCTCCTACGAGCAGTACTTC.

This clone has only a few counts. The chain links TRBV7-2 to TRBJ2-7; 7 bases match TRBD1. The V and J ends lost 1 base and 10 bases, in that order; junction bases with no gene match: 4. The CDR3 extends over 12 amino acids. The germline gives CDR1 SGHTA, CDR2 FQGNSA. In DNA, the CDR3 is TGTGCCAGCAGCTTAGATGACAGGGTTCAGTACTTC. It specifies CASSLDDRVQYF.

V gene TRBV6-5 combines with J gene TRBJ2-1; 11 bases fit TRBD2. This CDR3 spans 15 amino acids. Losses at the gene ends were 6 bases for V and 2 bases for J; bases not matched to a gene: 3. CDR1 and CDR2 (germline): MNHEY, SVGAGI. Here the CDR3 reads CASRLLAGAYNEQFF. In nucleotides, the CDR3 is TGTGCCAGCAGATTACTAGCGGGAGCCTACAATGAGCAGTTCTTC.

CDR3 protein: CASAQRSNQPQHF. The CDR3 region has the DNA TGTGCTAGTGCCCAGAGGAGCAATCAGCCCCAGCATTTT. The V gene is TRBV12-5, the J gene TRBJ1-5, with D unclear. This CDR3 region has 13 residues. V was clipped by 7 bases and J by 1 base, with 8 bases between them. Germline V gives CDR1 LGHNT, CDR2 FRNRAP.

The V gene is TRBV4-3, the J gene TRBJ2-3, with 9 nucleotides matching TRBD1. The CDR3 sequence is 15 residues long. Per the germline V gene, CDR1 is LGHNA and CDR2 is YSLEER. V was pared by 3 bases and J by 1 base, with 2 bases of the junction left unmatched. Here the CDR3 reads CASSHRQGGTDTQYF. The CDR3 DNA is TGCGCCAGCAGCCATCGACAGGGGGGCACAGATACGCAGTATTTT.

This chain connects TRBV14 to TRBJ2-5; TRBD1 is a possible D gene (5 bases). Trimming took off 5 bases at V and 3 bases at J, with 13 bases between the two ends. Germline V lookup: CDR1 SGHDN, CDR2 FVKESK. This CDR3 is 14 amino acids long. Here the CDR3 reads CASSSLGREETQYF. The CDR3, as DNA: TGTGCCAGCAGCTCCCTGGGCAGGGAAGAGACCCAGTACTTC.

This clone was seen a handful of times. CDR3 nucleotide sequence: TGTGCCAGCAGTTCCACCTGGACTAGCGGCACCGGGGAGCTGTTTTTT. This gives the protein CASSSTWTSGTGELFF. The genes are TRBV6-5 and TRBJ2-2, with 10 bases lining up with TRBD2. This CDR3 region has 16 residues. Trimming took 4 bases from V and 4 from J; bases not matched to a gene: 6. Germline V gene sequence: CDR1 MNHEY, CDR2 SVGAGI.

This clone was seen only a few times. CDR3 region: CASSFSSTDTQYF. The CDR3 DNA sequence: TGTGCCAGCAGTTTCTCTAGCACAGATACGCAGTATTTT. The chain has TRBV28 and TRBJ2-3; D ambiguous. Deletions cut 3 bases from V and 0 bases from J, with 4 bases between. Germline V gene sequence: CDR1 MDHEN, CDR2 SYDVKM. The CDR3 spans 13 residues.

This sequence joins TRBV30 and TRBJ2-1; D unresolved. Trimming shortened V by 1 base and J by 6 bases, and 7 bases separated the two germline ends. The V gene's germline CDR1 is GTSNPN and CDR2 SVGIG (reference sequence). The CDR3 length is 12 residues. The CDR3 region is CAWSANSNEQFF. The CDR3 DNA reads TGTGCCTGGAGTGCGAACAGCAATGAGCAGTTCTTC.

This clone has only a few counts. The chain has TRBV11-3 and TRBJ2-7; 8 bases match TRBD2. There are 15 residues in the CDR3. Trimming took 5 bases from V and 0 from J; bases not matched to a gene: 6. Germline lookup yields CDR1 SGHNT and CDR2 YENEEA. The CDR3 loop reads CASSPNGGASYEQYF. The CDR3 DNA reads as TGTGCCAGCAGCCCGAACGGGGGGGCCTCCTACGAGCAGTACTTC.

This clone was counted ten times or more. This sample also contains other DNA sequences that code for the same CDR3. The chain employs TRBV6-1 and TRBJ2-7, with 10 bases matching TRBD2. This CDR3 comprises 15 residues. Germline values: CDR1 MNHNS, CDR2 SASEGT. The ends lost 1 base at V and 0 bases at J; junction bases unmatched: 0. The CDR3 protein is CASSEGTSGSYEQYF. CDR3 nucleotide sequence: TGTGCCAGCAGTGAAGGGACTAGCGGCTCCTACGAGCAGTACTTC.

The J gene is TRBJ1-5, the V gene TRBV6-6; TRBD1 matches at 8 bases. With 5 bases clipped from V and 1 base from J, the junction kept 4 bases outside the gene matches. Germline V lookup: CDR1 MNHNY, CDR2 SVGAGI (reference sequence). This CDR3 has 15 amino acids. This CDR3 reads CASSADRVSNQPQHF. CDR3 nucleotides: TGTGCCAGCAGTGCGGACAGGGTCAGCAATCAGCCCCAGCATTTT.

This clone showed up just a few times. V usage is TRBV6-1 and J usage is TRBJ2-5; D perhaps matches TRBD2 (6 bases). The CDR3 has 14 amino acids. Germline assignment: CDR1 MNHNS and CDR2 SASEGT. V lost 5 bases and J lost 4, with 14 bases in between. CDR3 in amino acids: CASSPGTSRETQYF. DNA of the CDR3: TGTGCCAGCAGTCCCGGGACTTCAAGAGAGACCCAGTACTTC.

V is TRBV10-3 and J is TRBJ2-2, with D possibly matching TRBD2 (6 bases). The germline CDR1 and CDR2 sequences are ENHRY and SYGVKD. The CDR3 sequence is 16 residues long. With 3 bases removed from V and 6 bases from J, the gap between germline ends came to 17 bases. In DNA form, the CDR3 reads TGTGCCATCAGTGACCATGCGGGCGGGAAGGCCGGGGAGCTGTTTTTT. This codes for CAISDHAGGKAGELFF.

This clone was seen only a few times. The CDR3 nucleotides are TGTGCCAGCAGCCTATCCCCCGGGACAGGCCAAGAGACCCAGTACTTC. It yields the protein CASSLSPGTGQETQYF. The chain couples TRBV5-4 to TRBJ2-5; TRBD1 agrees at 8 bases. The CDR3 sequence is 16 residues long. The germline V gene has CDR1 SGHNT and CDR2 YYREEE (reference sequence). V was clipped by 4 bases and J by 1 base; unmatched bases: 9.

The chain is built from TRBV5-4 and TRBJ2-7, with unresolved D. Trimming cost V 3 bases and J 5 bases, with 6 bases left between them. The CDR3 runs to 11 residues. In germline, CDR1 is SGHNT, CDR2 YYREEE (reference sequence). The CDR3 here is CASSSYDEQYF. DNA of the CDR3: TGTGCCAGCAGCTCCTACGACGAGCAGTACTTC.

CDR3 protein: CATSRDILHYEQYF. Written as DNA, the CDR3 is TGTGCCACCAGCAGAGATATCCTACACTACGAGCAGTACTTC. The chain links TRBV15 to TRBJ2-5; D unresolved. Matching the DNA end better, TRBJ2-7 makes the J call doubtful. The CDR3 length is 14 residues. Germline V gives CDR1 LNHNV, CDR2 YYDKDF (reference sequence).

The chain couples TRBV6-1 to TRBJ1-3; a possible D gene is TRBD1 (5 bases). The CDR3 consists of 14 residues. V was trimmed by 3 bases and J by 1 base, leaving 7 bases between them. Germline assignment: CDR1 MNHNS and CDR2 SASEGT. Written as DNA, the CDR3 is TGTGCCAGCAGTGACGGGGGTTCTGGAAACACCATATATTTT. Encoded protein: CASSDGGSGNTIYF.